This T cell receptor (beta chain) is drawn from a study of blood T cell repertoires in COVID-19 (dated by TCRdb to 2018 to 2021). Regarding the complete study: Samples covering the acute and convalescent phases of COVID-19 were provided by collaborators in the United States, Italy and Spain. Sample metadata almost always included a de-identified subject ID, COVID-19 status, age in years and sex. The samples were drawn from two sources: the first 160 participants of the ongoing ImmuneRACE study, and 1,200 or so subjects contributed by 6 global collaborators. The material from the prospective study consisted of cDNA or gDNA derived from T cells, B-cell-depleted T cells, or PBMCs. HLA class I and class II types, where available, came from metadata supplied by the sample provider rather than from assay-based typing. A freely available public database, intended as a resource for researchers studying the immune response to SARS-CoV-2, is where the repertoires were released. Subjects who had been exposed to COVID-19, were actively infected with it, or had recovered from it provided the deeply sampled blood TCRbeta repertoires that made up the dataset.

For CDR1 and CDR2, the germline V gene (reference sequence) lists LNHDA and SQIVND. V has 3 bases trimmed and J has 0 bases trimmed; junction bases matching no gene number 3. CDR3 length: 15 amino acids, cysteine to phenylalanine. This entry keeps only the CDR3 DNA: 45 bases, framed from base 1. As regards this clone: Its antigen is still unknown. Base qualities are missing; no much larger clone stands one base away.

Collaborating institutions collected whole blood in K2EDTA tubes following their own protocols. For TCRbeta analysis, collaborators shipped samples as frozen whole blood, isolated PBMCs, or DNA extracted from either of those sample types. Summary of the overall study and its limitations: The amount of clinical and demographic metadata varied by source and participant and was provided uncurated.

TCRbeta CDR3 regions were amplified from genomic DNA by means of the immunoSEQ Assay, a bias-controlled multiplex PCR. The paper's processing steps were these. The number of nucleated cells in each sample was estimated from the amplification of reference gene primers within the assay. To quantify the absolute abundance of each unique TCRbeta CDR3 rearrangement, sequence reads were collapsed and filtered. For each sample, productive Simpson clonality was calculated as the square root of Simpson's diversity index over productive rearrangements. The immuneACCESS repertoire file appears here via TCRdb, limited to in-frame rearrangements. These files lack a portion of the clones; in checked studies, under half of the deficit traces to unresolved V genes, and the cause of the others is not known. The DNA was the basis for D and trimming; V, J and clone size are from that table. This sample holds about 120,000 clones; approximately 77% were observed only once. The leading ten clones occupy roughly 7.9% of the sample.

Rearrangement joined TRBV19 to TRBJ2-7; the junction holds 9 bases that match TRBD1. The source material was peripheral blood. The TCR was taken from a human donor in a cohort sampled during active COVID-19. The CDR3 here reads CASSIGQGSSYEQYF. The nucleotides are TGTGCCAGTAGTATTGGACAGGGGAGCTCCTACGAGCAGTACTTC.